This is a list of T cell receptor beta chains from one sample in a study of cytomegalovirus exposure and HLA in healthy donors. The assay was immunoSEQ multiplex PCR, and TCRdb's table has in-frame clones only and misses some. The sample has more than 100,000 clones, roughly four fifths seen once. Sample: PBMCs. The receptors come from a female donor in good health and CMV-seropositive. The CDR3 runs from the conserved cysteine through the conserved F or W. D genes are given only for firm matches. A clone size is listed for some rows: how often the clone was seen (once, few, many), or a class if it is expanded.

size | J | V | D | CDR3 | DNA
once | TRBJ2-7 | TRBV5-1 | TRBD2 | CASSLGTSSGVEQYF | TGCGCCAGCAGCTTGGGGACTAGCTCCGGGGTCGAGCAGTACTTC
NA | TRBJ1-5 | TRBV7-9 | NA | CASSSDQQPQHF | TGTGCCAGCAGCTCCGATCAGCAGCCCCAGCATTTT
NA | TRBJ1-1 | TRBV30 | NA | CALDSNTEAFF | TGTGCACTCGACAGTAACACTGAAGCTTTCTTT
once | TRBJ2-7 | TRBV5-1 | TRBD2 | CASSFREGIWEQYF | TGCGCCAGCAGCTTCCGGGAGGGAATTTGGGAGCAGTACTTC
NA | TRBJ1-2 | TRBV27 | NA | CASSLTGNYGYTF | TGTGCCAGCAGTTTAACAGGGAACTATGGCTACACCTTC
few | TRBJ2-1 | TRBV4-1 | NA | CASSQPGPGGGRYNEQFF | TGCGCCAGCAGCCAACCGGGCCCTGGCGGAGGCCGGTACAATGAGCAGTTCTTC
NA | TRBJ1-2 | TRBV28 | TRBD1 | CAILDRVIGYGYTF | TGTGCCATTCTGGACAGGGTAATAGGCTATGGCTACACCTTC
NA | TRBJ1-3 | TRBV9 | NA | CASSVEERAVNFYSGNTIYF | TGTGCCAGCAGCGTAGAAGAGAGGGCCGTAAACTTTTACTCTGGAAACACCATATATTTT
NA | TRBJ1-5 | TRBV18 | NA | CASSRGGGNQPQHF | TGTGCCAGCTCACGAGGTGGTGGCAATCAGCCCCAGCATTTT
NA | TRBJ2-5 | TRBV5-8 | TRBD1 | CASSPGRVGQGALETQYF | TGTGCCAGCAGCCCCGGGAGAGTCGGACAGGGGGCTCTGGAGACCCAGTACTTC
NA | TRBJ2-2 | TRBV2 | TRBD2 | CASSGMRGVPHGELFF | TGTGCCAGCAGTGGGATGCGGGGGGTCCCCCACGGGGAGCTGTTTTTT
once | TRBJ2-3 | TRBV7-2 | TRBD2 | CASSLIAGVGDTQYF | TGTGCCAGCAGCTTAATAGCGGGAGTGGGAGATACGCAGTATTTT
NA | TRBJ2-1 | TRBV4-1 | NA | CASSNLRRNNEQFF | TGCGCCAGCAGCAACCTTCGGCGGAACAATGAGCAGTTCTTC